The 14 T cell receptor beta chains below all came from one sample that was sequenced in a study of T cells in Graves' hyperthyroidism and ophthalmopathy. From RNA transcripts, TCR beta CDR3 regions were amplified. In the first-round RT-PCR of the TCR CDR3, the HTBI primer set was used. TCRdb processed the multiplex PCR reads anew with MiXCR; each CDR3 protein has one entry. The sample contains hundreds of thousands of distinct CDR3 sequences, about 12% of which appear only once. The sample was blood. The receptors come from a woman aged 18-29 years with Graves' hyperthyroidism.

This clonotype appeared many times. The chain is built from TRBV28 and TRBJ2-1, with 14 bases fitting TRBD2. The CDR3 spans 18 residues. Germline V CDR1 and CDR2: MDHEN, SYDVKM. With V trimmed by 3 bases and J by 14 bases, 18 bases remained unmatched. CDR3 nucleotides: TGTGCCAGCAGTTTTCAATGGGTATCGGAGACTAGCGGGGGGGCAGAGTTCTTC. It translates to CASSFQWVSETSGGAEFF.

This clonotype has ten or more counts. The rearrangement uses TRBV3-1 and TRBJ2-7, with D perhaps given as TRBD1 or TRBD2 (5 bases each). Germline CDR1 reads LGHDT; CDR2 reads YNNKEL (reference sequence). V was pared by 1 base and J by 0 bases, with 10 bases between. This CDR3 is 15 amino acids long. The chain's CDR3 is CASSQAIGGSYEQYF. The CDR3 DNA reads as TGTGCCAGCAGCCAAGCCATTGGGGGCTCCTACGAGCAGTACTTC.

CDR3 amino acids: CASSFPKHNSPLHF. CDR3 in DNA: TGTGCCAGCAGTTTTCCAAAGCATAATTCACCCCTCCACTTT. V is TRBV28 and J is TRBJ1-6; D remains unclear. Germline assignment: CDR1 MDHEN and CDR2 SYDVKM. CDR3 size: 14 residues. Trimming took off 3 bases at V and 5 bases at J, with 8 bases between the two ends.

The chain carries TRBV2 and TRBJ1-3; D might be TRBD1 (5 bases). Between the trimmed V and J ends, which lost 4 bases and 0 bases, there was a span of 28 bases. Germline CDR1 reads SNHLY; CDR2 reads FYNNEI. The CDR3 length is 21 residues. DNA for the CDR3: TGTGCCAGCAGTGCCAATGGGGCGAAATTTCTCGAGGGGCCCTCTGGAAACACCATATATTTT. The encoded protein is CASSANGAKFLEGPSGNTIYF.

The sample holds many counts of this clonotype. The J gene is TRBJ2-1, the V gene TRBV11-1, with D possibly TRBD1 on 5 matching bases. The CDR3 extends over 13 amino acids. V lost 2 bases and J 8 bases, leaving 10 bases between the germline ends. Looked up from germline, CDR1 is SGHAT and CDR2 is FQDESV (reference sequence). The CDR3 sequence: CASSLKGWDEQFF. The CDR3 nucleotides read TGTGCCAGCAGCTTAAAGGGGTGGGATGAGCAGTTCTTC.

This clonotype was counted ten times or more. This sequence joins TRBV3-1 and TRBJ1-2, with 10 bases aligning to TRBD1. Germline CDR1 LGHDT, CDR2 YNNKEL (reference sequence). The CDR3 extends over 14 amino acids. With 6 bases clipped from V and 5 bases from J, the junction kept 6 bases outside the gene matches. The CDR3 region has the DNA TGTGCCAGCAGGGGAGACAGGGGGCCTTATGGCTACACCTTC. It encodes CASRGDRGPYGYTF.

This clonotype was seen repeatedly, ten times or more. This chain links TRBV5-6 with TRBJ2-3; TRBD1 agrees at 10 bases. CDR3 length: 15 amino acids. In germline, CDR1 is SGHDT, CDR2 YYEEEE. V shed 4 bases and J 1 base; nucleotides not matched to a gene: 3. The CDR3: CASSTGTGGTDTQYF. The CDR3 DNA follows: TGTGCCAGCAGCACCGGGACAGGGGGCACAGATACGCAGTATTTT.

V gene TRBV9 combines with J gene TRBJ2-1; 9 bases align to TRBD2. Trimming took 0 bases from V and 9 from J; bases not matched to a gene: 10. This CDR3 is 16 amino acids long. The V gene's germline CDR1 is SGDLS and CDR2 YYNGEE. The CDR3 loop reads CASSVASGTGEGEQFF. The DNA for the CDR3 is TGTGCCAGCAGCGTAGCTAGCGGGACGGGTGAGGGTGAGCAGTTCTTC. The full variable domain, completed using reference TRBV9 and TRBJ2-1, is DSGVTQTPKHLITATGQRVTLRCSPRSGDLSVYWYQQSLDQGLQFLIQYYNGEERAKGNILERFSAQQFPDLHSELNLSSLELGDSALYFCASSVASGTGEGEQFFGPGTRLTVL.

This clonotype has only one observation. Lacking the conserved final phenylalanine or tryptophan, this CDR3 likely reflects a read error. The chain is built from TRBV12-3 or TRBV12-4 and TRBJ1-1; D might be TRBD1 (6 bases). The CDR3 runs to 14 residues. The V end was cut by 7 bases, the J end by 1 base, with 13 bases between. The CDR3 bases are TGTGCCAGCACCGCAGGGGCGGAGAACACTGAAGCTTTCTCT. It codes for CASTAGAENTEAFS.

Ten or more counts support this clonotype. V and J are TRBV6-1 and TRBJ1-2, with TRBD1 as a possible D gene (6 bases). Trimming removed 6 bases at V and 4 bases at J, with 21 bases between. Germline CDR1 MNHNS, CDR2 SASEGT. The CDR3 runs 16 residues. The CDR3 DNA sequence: TGTGCCAGCAGCCTCGAACGGGGGCCCGGCGGCTATGGCTACACCTTC. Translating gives CASSLERGPGGYGYTF.

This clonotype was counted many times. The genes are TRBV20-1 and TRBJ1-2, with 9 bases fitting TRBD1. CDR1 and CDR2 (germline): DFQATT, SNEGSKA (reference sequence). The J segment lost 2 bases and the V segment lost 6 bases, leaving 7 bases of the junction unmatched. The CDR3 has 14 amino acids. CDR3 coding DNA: TGCAGTGCCTTCCGTGGACAGGGGAACTATGGCTACACCTTC. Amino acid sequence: CSAFRGQGNYGYTF.

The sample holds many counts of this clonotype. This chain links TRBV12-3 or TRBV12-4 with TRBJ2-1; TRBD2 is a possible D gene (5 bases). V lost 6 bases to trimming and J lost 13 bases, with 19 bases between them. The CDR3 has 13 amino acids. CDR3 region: CASRPFVGVFQFF. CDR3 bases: TGTGCCAGCAGGCCGTTCGTGGGAGTTTTTCAGTTCTTC.

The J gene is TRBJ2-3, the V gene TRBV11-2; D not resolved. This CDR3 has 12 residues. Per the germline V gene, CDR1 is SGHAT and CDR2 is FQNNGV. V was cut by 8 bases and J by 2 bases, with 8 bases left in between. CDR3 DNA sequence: TGTGCCAGCTCGGATAACACAGATACGCAGTATTTT. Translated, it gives CASSDNTDTQYF.

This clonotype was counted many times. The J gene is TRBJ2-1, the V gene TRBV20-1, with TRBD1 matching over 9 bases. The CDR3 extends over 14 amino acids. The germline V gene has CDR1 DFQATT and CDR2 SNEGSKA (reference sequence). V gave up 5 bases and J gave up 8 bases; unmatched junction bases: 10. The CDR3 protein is CSAPRTGDPDEQFF. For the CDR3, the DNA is TGCAGTGCTCCCCGGACAGGGGATCCCGATGAGCAGTTCTTC.